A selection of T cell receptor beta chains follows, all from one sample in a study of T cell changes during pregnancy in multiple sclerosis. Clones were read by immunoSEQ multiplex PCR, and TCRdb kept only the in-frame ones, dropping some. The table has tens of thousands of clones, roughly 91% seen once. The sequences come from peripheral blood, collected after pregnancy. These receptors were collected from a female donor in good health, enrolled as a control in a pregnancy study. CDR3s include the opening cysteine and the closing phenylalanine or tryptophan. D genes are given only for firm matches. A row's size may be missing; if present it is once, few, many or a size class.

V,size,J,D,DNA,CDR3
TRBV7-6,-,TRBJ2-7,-,TGTGCCAGCAGCCCACGACAGTCCTCCTACGAGCAGTACTTC,CASSPRQSSYEQYF
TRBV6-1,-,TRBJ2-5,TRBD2,TGTGCCAGCAGCAAGCGGGGGGGAAGGGAAGAGACCCAGTACTTC,CASSKRGGREETQYF
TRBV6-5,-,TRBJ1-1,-,TGTGCCAGCAGTTACAGACAACAAGGGAACACTGAAGCTTTCTTT,CASSYRQQGNTEAFF
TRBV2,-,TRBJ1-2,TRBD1,TGTGCCAGCAGGCTCCAGGGGGCGGCCTATGGCTACACCTTC,CASRLQGAAYGYTF
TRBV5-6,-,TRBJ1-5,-,TGTGCCAGCAGCTTTGGGGGCAGGGCGGGGGGCAATCAGCCCCAGCATTTT,CASSFGGRAGGNQPQHF
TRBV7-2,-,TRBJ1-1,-,TGTGCCAGCAGCTTAGGCGTCCAGAACACTGAAGCTTTCTTT,CASSLGVQNTEAFF
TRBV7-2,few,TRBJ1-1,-,TGTGCCAGCAGCTTTACAGGGAGGGATGCTTTCTTT,CASSFTGRDAFF
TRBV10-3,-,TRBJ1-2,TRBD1,TGTGCCATCAGTGAGGGACAGGGGGATGGCTACACCTTC,CAISEGQGDGYTF
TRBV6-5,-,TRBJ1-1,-,TGTGCCAGCCTCCCCAGCGGGGGGGGTAGCACTGAAGCTTTCTTT,CASLPSGGGSTEAFF
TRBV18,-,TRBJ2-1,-,TGTGCCAGCTCACCAGGTCTGAGCTCCTACAATGAGCAGTTCTTC,CASSPGLSSYNEQFF
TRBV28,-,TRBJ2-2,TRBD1,TGTGCCAGCAGTTGGGACAGGAACACCGGGGAGCTGTTTTTT,CASSWDRNTGELFF
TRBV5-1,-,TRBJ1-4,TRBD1,TGCGCCAGCAAAGGACAGGGGCAGGCTAATGAAAAACTGTTTTTT,CASKGQGQANEKLFF
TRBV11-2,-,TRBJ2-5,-,TGTGCCAGCAGCTCTTCACTTCCCCCCAGGGAGACCCAGTACTTC,CASSSSLPPRETQYF
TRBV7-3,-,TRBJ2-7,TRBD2,TGTGCCAGCAGCTCCAGAGCGGGGGGAGACGAGCAGTACTTC,CASSSRAGGDEQYF
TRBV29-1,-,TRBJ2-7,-,TGCAGCGTTACTACCTACGAGCAGTACTTC,CSVTTYEQYF
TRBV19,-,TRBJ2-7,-,TGTGCCAGTAGTTCGGGACTTGCTCCTTCCTACGAGCAGTACTTC,CASSSGLAPSYEQYF
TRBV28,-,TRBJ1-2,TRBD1,TGTGCCAGCAGTCGGACAGGAGGAAACTATGGCTACACCTTC,CASSRTGGNYGYTF
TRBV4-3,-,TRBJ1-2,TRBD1,TGCGCCAGCAGCCAAGGAATCCGGGACAGGGGCTATGGCTACACCTTC,CASSQGIRDRGYGYTF
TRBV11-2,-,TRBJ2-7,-,TGTGCCAGCAGCTTAGGGGTGAGGTACGAGCAGTACTTC,CASSLGVRYEQYF
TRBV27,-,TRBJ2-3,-,TGTGCCAGCAGTTTCCTCAAAGGGGGGGGAACCACAGATACGCAGTATTTT,CASSFLKGGGTTDTQYF
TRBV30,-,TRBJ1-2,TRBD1,TGTGCCCAGAGGACAGGCGGGATCAGTGGCTACACCTTC,CAQRTGGISGYTF
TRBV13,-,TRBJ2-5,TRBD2,TGTGCCAGCAGCACTAGCGGGGGGGAGACCCAGTACTTC,CASSTSGGETQYF
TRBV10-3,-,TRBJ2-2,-,TGTGCCGTCGGGGGACACACCGGGGAGCTGTTTTTT,CAVGGHTGELFF
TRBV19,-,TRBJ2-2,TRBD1,TGTGCCAGTACTAGACAGGGAAACGGGGAGCTGTTTTTT,CASTRQGNGELFF
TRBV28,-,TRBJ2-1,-,TGTGCCAGCAGTTTTATCGGGGTCTCCTACAATGAGCAGTTCTTC,CASSFIGVSYNEQFF
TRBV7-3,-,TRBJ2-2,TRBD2,TGTGCCAGCAGCTTAACGGGCGGGGGAACGAACACCGGGGAGCTGTTTTTT,CASSLTGGGTNTGELFF
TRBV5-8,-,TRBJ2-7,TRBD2,TGTGCCAGCAGCTTCGAGGGAGGGACTACCTACGAGCAGTACTTC,CASSFEGGTTYEQYF
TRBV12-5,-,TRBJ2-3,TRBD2,TGTGCTAGTGGGCGGGGGGGCGGAGCAGATACGCAGTATTTT,CASGRGGGADTQYF
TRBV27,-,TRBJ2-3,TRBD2,TGTGCCAGCAACTATGCGGGGGGCGGCACAGATACGCAGTATTTT,CASNYAGGGTDTQYF
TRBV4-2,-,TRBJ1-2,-,TGTACCAGCAGCCAAGATATACAGACTAACTATGGCTACACCTTC,CTSSQDIQTNYGYTF
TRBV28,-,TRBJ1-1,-,TGTGCCAGCAGTCCCCCAATTGTTCCCACTGAAGCTTTCTTT,CASSPPIVPTEAFF
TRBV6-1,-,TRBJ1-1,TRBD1,TGTGCCAGCACCAGCCGACAGGGGTATAACACTGAAGCTTTCTTT,CASTSRQGYNTEAFF
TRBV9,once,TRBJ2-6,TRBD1,TGTGCCAGCAGCGCCGACAGGGTCGGGGCCAACGTCCTGACTTTC,CASSADRVGANVLTF
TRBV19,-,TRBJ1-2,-,TGTGCCAGTAGTATCTCAGGAGGGAAGACTAACTATGGCTACACCTTC,CASSISGGKTNYGYTF
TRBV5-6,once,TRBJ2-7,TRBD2,TGTGCCAGCAGCTGGGGGGGGAGTCCCTCTTTTGAGCAGTACTTC,CASSWGGSPSFEQYF